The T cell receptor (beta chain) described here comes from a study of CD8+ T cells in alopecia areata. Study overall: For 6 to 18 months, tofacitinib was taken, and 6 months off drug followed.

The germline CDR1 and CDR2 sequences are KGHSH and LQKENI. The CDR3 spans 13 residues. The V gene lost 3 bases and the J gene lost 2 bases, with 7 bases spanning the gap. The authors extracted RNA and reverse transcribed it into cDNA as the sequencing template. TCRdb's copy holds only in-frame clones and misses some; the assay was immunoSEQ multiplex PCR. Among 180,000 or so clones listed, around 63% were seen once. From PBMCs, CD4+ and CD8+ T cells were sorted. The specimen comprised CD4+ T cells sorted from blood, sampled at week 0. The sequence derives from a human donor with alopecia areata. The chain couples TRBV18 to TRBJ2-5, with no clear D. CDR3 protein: CASSPLMQETQYF. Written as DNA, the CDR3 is TGTGCCAGCTCACCCCTCATGCAAGAGACCCAGTACTTC.